This T cell receptor (beta chain) comes out of a study of CD8+ T cells in alopecia areata. Study-level information: It was oral tofacitinib, at 5 to 10 mg twice daily, that treated patients received.

The study team obtained lesional scalp punch biopsies and peripheral blood from alopecia areata patients. Extraction and reverse transcription of RNA yielded cDNA as the sequencing template. The repertoire was sequenced with immunoSEQ multiplex PCR; TCRdb's copy has only in-frame clones and lacks some. The table shows more than 100,000 clones, with approximately 58% occurring only once. The receptor was derived from a human donor with alopecia areata. This sample comprised CD4+ T cells sorted from blood, obtained at week 0.

The CDR3 sequence is CASGEAITYEQYF. In DNA, the CDR3 is TGCGCCAGCGGGGAGGCTATTACCTACGAGCAGTACTTC. The chain links TRBV23-1 to TRBJ2-7; TRBD2 is a possible D gene (6 bases). TRBV23-1 is noted as an ORF with a role that remains uncertain. The CDR3 has 13 residues. Trimming removed 8 bases from V and 2 bases from J, with 13 bases in between.